Sequencing of this TCR beta chain was carried out in a study of CD8 T cells in ankylosing spondylitis. This clonotype was counted a few times. Its antigen is still unknown. Researchers built TCR beta libraries using quantitative 5'-RACE with molecular barcodes. Each CDR3 protein gets one entry after TCRdb re-called the 5' RACE reads with MiXCR. The sample includes about 700,000 distinct CDR3 sequences, around 17% of them seen just once. Overall study findings and caveats: Clones linked with disease were CD8+ and fairly uncommon in the peripheral blood. Several of the motif variants were reported before in synovial fluid and blood from reactive arthritis. Among TCR beta sequences, a motif of eight or nine highly homologous variants appeared characteristic of ankylosing spondylitis blood.

The sequenced sample consisted of blood, either unsorted or a sorted T cell fraction (not recorded which). This TCR derives from a male donor with ankylosing spondylitis.

DNA for the CDR3: TGCAGCGTTGAAAGGGGGTGGGGCCAAGAGACCCAGTACTTC. This translates into CSVERGWGQETQYF. The chain carries TRBV29-1 and TRBJ2-5; D perhaps matches TRBD1 (6 bases). The germline V gene has CDR1 SQVTM and CDR2 ANQGSEA. This CDR3 spans 14 amino acids. V lost 2 bases and J lost 1, with 11 bases in between.